Listed below are T cell receptor beta chains from one sample, sequenced in a study of T cells in Graves' hyperthyroidism and ophthalmopathy. TCRdb independently ran MiXCR on the multiplex PCR reads; one entry per CDR3 protein. The sample includes under 400,000 distinct CDR3 sequences, 15% to 20% of them seen just once. The material sequenced was blood. These receptors all stem from a woman between 40 and 50 years old with Graves' ophthalmopathy. CDR3s include the opening cysteine and the closing phenylalanine or tryptophan.

v_gene	j_gene	CDR3aa
TRBV15	TRBJ1-5	CATSSSGIQPQHF
TRBV20-1	TRBJ1-5	CSASQRNQPQHF
TRBV5-4	TRBJ2-7	CASSSAGGYEQYF
TRBV4-1	TRBJ2-2	CASSQDRTAGTSGPGELFF
TRBV11-2	TRBJ2-5	CASSPTTARETQYF
TRBV24-1	TRBJ2-5	CATGLGGTYQETQYF
TRBV11-2	TRBJ2-2	CASTLYGGGSGLPPGELFF
TRBV5-6	TRBJ2-7	CASSSLGLASYEQYF
TRBV5-1	TRBJ2-2	CASSLGLSNTGELFF
TRBV6-1	TRBJ2-7	CASRGQGDPYEQYF
TRBV7-6	TRBJ2-7	CASSLHSVSLREQYF
TRBV7-2	TRBJ2-7	CASTLSPGPPYEQYF
TRBV7-9	TRBJ1-2	CASSLGPDTANYGYTF
TRBV6-1	TRBJ2-7	CASSKTGGIYEQYF
TRBV11-2	TRBJ2-7	CASSSGTTGVEQYF
TRBV2	TRBJ1-1	CASAQRAEAFF
TRBV6-2/TRBV6-3	TRBJ2-4	CASSYRGRGNIQYF
TRBV7-4	TRBJ1-1	CASSSFFNWQAHTEAFF
TRBV28	TRBJ2-6	CASKSYLISGANVLTF
TRBV4-1	TRBJ2-7	CASSATLLAGLYEQYF
TRBV6-2/TRBV6-3	TRBJ1-1	CASSYPGGVTEAFF
TRBV4-2	TRBJ1-2	CASSHEGRYGYTF
TRBV6-1	TRBJ2-7	CASNGRTSGTSSYEQYF
TRBV20-1	TRBJ2-2	CSARTGANTGELFF
TRBV6-4	TRBJ2-5	CASSDKGGGMETQYF
TRBV7-9	TRBJ2-2	CASSQGLANTGELFF
TRBV5-1	TRBJ1-1	CASSVGQGYEALF
TRBV28	TRBJ1-1	CASSLTQGNTEAFF
TRBV12-3/TRBV12-4	TRBJ1-1	CASSFFGGNTEAFF
TRBV6-1	TRBJ2-6	CASSEDPVGANVLTF
TRBV24-1	TRBJ2-5	CATRTLAGQETQYF
TRBV6-2/TRBV6-3	TRBJ2-7	CASMGASVYEQYF
TRBV7-2	TRBJ2-5	CASRQTGDGTQYF
TRBV20-1	TRBJ2-2	CSARKAGAWTGELFF
TRBV6-1	TRBJ2-6	CASRGAGQPSTGANVLTF
TRBV7-8	TRBJ1-1	CASSLAGTALNTEAFF
TRBV7-2	TRBJ1-2	CASSFTDGGYTF
TRBV13	TRBJ2-7	CASSPSLRGYSYEQYF
TRBV12-3/TRBV12-4	TRBJ1-1	CASSLLDRAGEAFF
TRBV7-2	TRBJ2-5	CASSLGGKRVETQYF
TRBV10-2	TRBJ2-5	CASTPGAGRPRETQYF
TRBV7-6	TRBJ1-1	CASSLARDMNTEAFF
TRBV10-3	TRBJ2-6	CASSESAPGLAGNSGANVLTF
TRBV2	TRBJ1-1	CASSNRAVNTEAFF
TRBV24-1	TRBJ1-5	CATSDSRDRESSQPQHF
TRBV6-1	TRBJ2-7	CASSDGGGVTYEQYF
TRBV2	TRBJ2-5	CASRPGLAGEVETQYF
TRBV11-2	TRBJ2-7	CASSLVRGPYEQYF
TRBV9	TRBJ2-7	CASSAQGAHGLHEQYF
TRBV10-3	TRBJ2-2	CANQEGPPNTGELFF
TRBV27	TRBJ1-2	CASSLWSDYGYTF
TRBV27	TRBJ2-2	CASSLLDRNTGELFF
TRBV4-1	TRBJ2-7	CASSEVPGQGHEQYF
TRBV11-2	TRBJ2-7	CASSLVDWREEDEQYF
TRBV27	TRBJ2-2	CASSLHEAPGELFF